The 29 T cell receptor beta chains below were found in one sample sequenced in a study of cytomegalovirus exposure and HLA in healthy donors. Primers for the PCR totalled 60 Vbeta and 13 Jbeta. Produced via immunoSEQ multiplex PCR; TCRdb's table is partial and in-frame only. This table has around 110,000 clones, 70% to 80% appearing once. The sequenced sample was PBMCs. Receptor source: a young woman in good health and CMV-seronegative.

The chain employs TRBV6-1 and TRBJ2-1; D is ambiguous. Per the germline V gene, CDR1 is MNHNS and CDR2 is SASEGT. Trimming took off 4 bases at V and 0 bases at J, with 13 bases between the two ends. CDR3 size: 16 residues. For the CDR3, the DNA is TGTGCCAGCAGTGTACGTGAGCTGATCTCCTACAATGAGCAGTTCTTC. This sequence encodes CASSVRELISYNEQFF.

This rearrangement joins TRBV4-1 to TRBJ2-2; D gene ambiguous. Germline V gene data show CDR1 as MGHRA and CDR2 as YSYEKL. Deletions cut 1 base from V and 0 bases from J, with 9 bases between. The CDR3 has 16 amino acids. CDR3 nucleotides: TGCGCCAGCAGCCAAGTACTCGCGGCGAACACCGGGGAGCTGTTTTTT. This codes for CASSQVLAANTGELFF.

V is TRBV6-1 and J is TRBJ2-6; the D gene is possibly TRBD1 (6 bases). This CDR3 has 14 residues. The germline V gene has CDR1 MNHNS and CDR2 SASEGT. Trimming pared 8 bases from V and 0 bases from J, leaving 8 bases between. CDR3: CASGTISGANVLTF. CDR3 coding DNA: TGTGCCAGCGGGACAATCTCTGGGGCCAACGTCCTGACTTTC.

Concerning this clone itself: Additional DNA sequences in this sample encode the identical CDR3. The rearrangement links TRBV2 to TRBJ1-1, with unresolved D. Trimming took off 6 bases at V and 5 bases at J, with 7 bases between the two ends. Germline CDR1 and CDR2: SNHLY and FYNNEI. This CDR3 has 11 residues. The CDR3 DNA sequence: TGTGCCAGCAGGGGAGGAACTGAAGCTTTCTTT. Translated, it gives CASRGGTEAFF.

The chain combines TRBV6-1 with TRBJ2-7; TRBD1 matches 9 bases. Unmatched junction bases numbered 9, after V lost 7 bases and J lost 5 bases. The CDR3 has 14 amino acids. CDR1 is MNHNS and CDR2 is SASEGT in the germline V gene. CDR3 DNA sequence: TGTGCCAGCATGTACAGGGGGCGAAGTGACGAGCAGTACTTC. This codes for CASMYRGRSDEQYF.

The J gene is TRBJ1-1, the V gene TRBV27; a possible D gene is TRBD1 (6 bases). The CDR3 is 15 amino acids. Trimming cost V 5 bases and J 8 bases, with 21 bases left between them. Germline CDR1 MNHEY, CDR2 SMNVEV (reference sequence). CDR3 nucleotides: TGTGCCAGCAGTCCATTTACCCCAGGGGTTCTAGAAGCTTTCTTT. It codes for CASSPFTPGVLEAFF.

This clone was detected once. The V call is TRBV28, the J call TRBJ1-1; TRBD1 matches at 7 bases. Trimming at V came to 8 bases and at J to 3 bases, leaving 9 bases not matched to a gene. CDR3 length: 14 residues. CDR1 is MDHEN, CDR2 SYDVKM, per germline. CDR3 nucleotide sequence: TGTGCCAGCTCCCAGGGGGGCAGCGACACTGAAGCTTTCTTT. This sequence encodes CASSQGGSDTEAFF.

The V call is TRBV2, the J call TRBJ2-3; a possible D gene is TRBD2 (6 bases). CDR1 is SNHLY and CDR2 is FYNNEI in the germline V gene. The CDR3 has 13 amino acids. Trimming pared 3 bases from V and 6 bases from J, leaving 10 bases between. CDR3 sequence (DNA): TGTGCCAGCAGTGAGGGGGGTGGGGATACGCAGTATTTT. It encodes CASSEGGGDTQYF. The variable domain in full, completed from reference TRBV2 and TRBJ2-3, reads EPEVTQTPSHQVTQMGQEVILRCVPISNHLYFYWYRQILGQKVEFLVSFYNNEISEKSEIFDDQFSVERPDGSNFTLKIRSTKLEDSAMYFCASSEGGGDTQYFGPGTRLTVL.

This chain joins TRBV19 and TRBJ2-1; TRBD2 might be the D (6 bases). Trimming took 5 bases from V and 7 from J, leaving 15 bases between them. Germline V gene data show CDR1 as LNHDA and CDR2 as SQIVND (reference sequence). This CDR3 is 14 amino acids long. CDR3 protein: CASSFPLGGNEQFF. The CDR3 DNA reads TGTGCCAGTAGTTTCCCCCTCGGGGGTAATGAGCAGTTCTTC. Based on the CDR3 plus reference TRBV19 and TRBJ2-1, the full variable domain is DGGITQSPKYLFRKEGQNVTLSCEQNLNHDAMYWYRQDPGQGLRLIYYSQIVNDFQKGDIAEGYSVSREKKESFPLTVTSAQKNPTAFYLCASSFPLGGNEQFFGPGTRLTVL.

This clone was seen once. The J gene is TRBJ2-6, the V gene TRBV5-1; 9 bases fit TRBD1. CDR1 and CDR2 (germline): SGHRS, YFSETQ. The CDR3 runs 21 residues. V dropped 0 bases and J dropped 0; count of bases not matched to a gene: 13. The CDR3 region is CASSLGTGGAGLASGANVLTF. CDR3 bases: TGCGCCAGCAGCTTGGGAACAGGGGGCGCAGGACTGGCCTCTGGGGCCAACGTCCTGACTTTC.

For the CDR3, the DNA is TGTGCCAGTAGCGACAGTTCACCCCTCCACTTT. This sequence encodes CASSDSSPLHF. The rearrangement links TRBV19 to TRBJ1-6, with D possibly TRBD1 on 5 matching bases. V shed 6 bases and J shed 9 bases, with 6 bases lying between them. This CDR3 has 11 amino acids. Germline V gene lookup returns CDR1 LNHDA and CDR2 SQIVND (reference sequence).

This chain joins TRBV7-6 and TRBJ1-1; D gene uncertain. Germline CDR1 is SGHVS and CDR2 is FNYEAQ. V lost 1 base and J 8 bases, leaving 20 bases between the germline ends. The CDR3 covers 16 residues. CDR3 in amino acids: CASSLGGGIRAREAFF. CDR3 in DNA: TGTGCCAGCAGCTTAGGAGGAGGAATTCGGGCGAGAGAAGCTTTCTTT.

The V and J genes are TRBV5-1 and TRBJ2-3; 8 bases fit TRBD1. The CDR3 sequence is 13 residues long. The junction had 9 bases not matched to a gene; V was cut back by 5 bases and J by 10 bases. Per germline, CDR1 SGHRS and CDR2 YFSETQ. The CDR3 spells CASRSDRERPQYF. CDR3 bases: TGCGCCAGCAGGTCGGACAGGGAACGTCCGCAGTATTTT.

The rearrangement joins TRBV5-6 to TRBJ2-2, with D hard to call. CDR1 SGHDT and CDR2 YYEEEE come from the germline V gene. The V end was cut by 3 bases, the J end by 2 bases, with 11 bases between. This CDR3 is 15 amino acids long. The CDR3 DNA follows: TGTGCCAGCAGCTCACCCCTAGTCAACACCGGGGAGCTGTTTTTT. This gives the protein CASSSPLVNTGELFF.

In this sample, this clone turned up once. The chain is built from TRBV21-1 and TRBJ1-4; the D call of TRBD1 is as the table states it, not checked on the DNA. TRBV21-1 is shown as a pseudogene. The CDR3 sequence is 13 residues long. CDR3: CASSKNADEKLFF. The CDR3 DNA is TGTGCCAGCAGCAAAAACGCAGATGAAAAACTGTTTTTT.

The CDR3 is CASSEPGQSSGNTIYF. CDR3 DNA: TGTGCCAGCAGCGAGCCGGGACAGTCCTCTGGAAACACCATATATTTT. The chain carries TRBV7-9 and TRBJ1-3; 7 nucleotides line up with TRBD1. V was clipped by 5 bases and J by 0 bases; unmatched bases: 7. The germline gives CDR1 SEHNR, CDR2 FQNEAQ (reference sequence). The CDR3 covers 16 residues.

The chain carries TRBV5-1 and TRBJ2-3, with a weak D call TRBD1 (5 bases). This CDR3 region has 13 residues. Trimming left V 0 bases short and J 5 bases short, with 7 bases between. CDR1 is SGHRS and CDR2 is YFSETQ in the germline V gene. The CDR3 sequence: CASSLEGIDTQYF. As DNA, the CDR3 is TGCGCCAGCAGCTTGGAGGGGATAGATACGCAGTATTTT. The variable domain in full, with the rest retrieved from reference TRBV5-1 and TRBJ2-3, is KAGVTQTPRYLIKTRGQQVTLSCSPISGHRSVSWYQQTPGQGLQFLFEYFSETQRNKGNFPGRFSGRQFSNSRSEMNVSTLELGDSALYLCASSLEGIDTQYFGPGTRLTVL.

The chain combines TRBV30 with TRBJ1-3; 9 bases agree with TRBD1. From germline, CDR1 is GTSNPN and CDR2 SVGIG (reference sequence). The V segment lost 4 bases and the J segment 8 bases; nucleotides outside the gene matches: 9. This CDR3 has 14 residues. This chain's CDR3 is CAWTPTGGIYTIYF. The CDR3 nucleotides read TGTGCCTGGACCCCGACAGGGGGAATTTACACCATATATTTT.

This sequence joins TRBV7-9 and TRBJ1-2, with a possible D match to TRBD1 (6 bases). Looked up from germline, CDR1 is SEHNR and CDR2 is FQNEAQ (reference sequence). The CDR3 sequence is 15 residues long. Trimming left V 1 base short and J 8 bases short, with 17 bases between. The CDR3 DNA sequence: TGTGCCAGCAGCTTAGAGGTCAGGGGTCGTAAGGGCTACACCTTC. Its translation is CASSLEVRGRKGYTF.

The chain uses TRBV6-1 and TRBJ1-6; TRBD1 matches at 10 bases. The germline gives CDR1 MNHNS, CDR2 SASEGT. The V segment lost 1 base and the J segment 0 bases; nucleotides outside the gene matches: 9. The CDR3 has 20 amino acids. CDR3 residues: CASSEVVQGQGSSYNSPLHF. The CDR3 DNA reads TGTGCCAGCAGTGAAGTCGTCCAGGGACAGGGGAGCTCCTATAATTCACCCCTCCACTTT.

This clone was counted only a few times. This chain connects TRBV4-2 to TRBJ1-1, with D hard to call. CDR1 is LGHNA and CDR2 is YNFKEQ in the germline V gene. The CDR3 loop spans 15 amino acids. V dropped 2 bases and J dropped 0 bases, with 10 bases sitting between them. The CDR3 nucleotides read TGTGCCAGCAGCCAACACCGCGGGGTGAACACTGAAGCTTTCTTT. Residues: CASSQHRGVNTEAFF.

The V and J genes are TRBV29-1 and TRBJ1-1; 7 nucleotides align to TRBD1. Germline V gene data show CDR1 as SQVTM and CDR2 as ANQGSEA. V lost 3 bases, J lost 0 bases, and 1 base stayed unmatched. The CDR3 contains 13 residues. CDR3 residues: CSVEGQLNTEAFF. The DNA of the CDR3 is TGCAGCGTTGAGGGACAGTTGAACACTGAAGCTTTCTTT.

The chain combines TRBV30 with TRBJ1-5; D gene ambiguous. With 2 bases removed from V and 7 bases from J, the gap between germline ends came to 12 bases. This CDR3 contains 13 residues. Looked up from germline, CDR1 is GTSNPN and CDR2 is SVGIG (reference sequence). The CDR3 here is CAWSIEGGQPQHF. CDR3 in DNA: TGTGCCTGGAGTATAGAGGGAGGCCAGCCCCAGCATTTT. Variable domain in full (rest from reference TRBV30 and TRBJ1-5): SQTIHQWPATLVQPVGSPLSLECTVEGTSNPNLYWYRQAAGRGLQLLFYSVGIGQISSEVPQNLSASRPQDRQFILSSKKLLLSDSGFYLCAWSIEGGQPQHFGDGTRLSIL.

The rearrangement uses TRBV7-2 and TRBJ2-1; D is perhaps TRBD1 (5 bases). The CDR3 runs 14 residues. The V gene lost 8 bases and the J gene lost 0 bases, with 11 bases spanning the gap. Germline V lookup: CDR1 SGHTA, CDR2 FQGNSA. CDR3 loop: CASGARSSYNEQFF. The CDR3 DNA reads TGTGCCAGCGGGGCACGTAGCTCCTACAATGAGCAGTTCTTC.

The rearrangement links TRBV6-5 to TRBJ2-5; 10 bases map to TRBD1. Germline CDR1 is MNHEY and CDR2 is SVGAGI. The CDR3 loop spans 16 amino acids. The junction had 7 bases not matched to a gene; V was cut back by 2 bases and J by 4 bases. The CDR3 nucleotides read TGTGCCAGCAGTTACCGTTCCGGGACAGGGGTAGAGACCCAGTACTTC. It specifies CASSYRSGTGVETQYF.

The V and J genes are TRBV30 and TRBJ2-7; D remains ambiguous. The CDR3 extends over 12 amino acids. V lost 0 bases to trimming and J lost 2 bases, with 5 bases between them. In germline, CDR1 is GTSNPN, CDR2 SVGIG (reference sequence). The CDR3 protein is CAWSVDTYEQYF. DNA for the CDR3: TGTGCCTGGAGTGTAGACACCTACGAGCAGTACTTC.

About this clone itself: Other DNA sequences in the same sample also yield this CDR3. The chain uses TRBV28 and TRBJ1-5; weak D call: TRBD1 (5 bases). V lost 3 bases and J lost 0, with 9 bases in between. Germline CDR1 and CDR2: MDHEN and SYDVKM. This CDR3 is 15 amino acids long. The CDR3 DNA follows: TGTGCCAGCAGTTTGACTCAGGGTAGCAATCAGCCCCAGCATTTT. Protein product: CASSLTQGSNQPQHF. The full variable domain, completed using reference TRBV28 and TRBJ1-5, is DVKVTQSSRYLVKRTGEKVFLECVQDMDHENMFWYRQDPGLGLRLIYFSYDVKMKEKGDIPEGYSVSREKKERFSLILESASTNQTSMYLCASSLTQGSNQPQHFGDGTRLSIL.

The V call is TRBV2, the J call TRBJ1-1; D perhaps matches TRBD1 (5 bases). The V and J ends lost 6 bases and 5 bases respectively, with 10 bases between them. CDR1 and CDR2 (germline): SNHLY, FYNNEI. The CDR3 contains 12 residues. For the CDR3, the DNA is TGTGCCAGCAGCCCCGACAGAACTGAAGCTTTCTTT. This encodes CASSPDRTEAFF.

This rearrangement joins TRBV7-2 to TRBJ2-5, with a tentative D call TRBD1 (5 bases). V was pared by 0 bases and J by 4 bases, with 12 bases between. Germline-derived CDR1 and CDR2 are SGHTA and FQGNSA. CDR3 length: 15 amino acids. This CDR3 is CASSLAVAGRETQYF. The CDR3 bases are TGTGCCAGCAGCTTAGCGGTGGCAGGGCGAGAGACCCAGTACTTC.